This T cell receptor (beta chain) was captured in a study of early T cells in non-severe SARS-CoV-2 infection. About the study: Sequenced bulk RNA came from whole blood that was unsorted, and chains were unpaired.

CDR1 is SGHVS, CDR2 FQNEAQ, per germline. Trimming pared 2 bases from V and 4 bases from J, leaving 12 bases between. The CDR3 is 15 residues long. Each single cDNA molecule received a unique molecular identifier. TCRdb passed the 5' RACE reads through MiXCR, listing each CDR3 protein once. The sample records some 96,000 distinct CDR3 sequences, around 13% being singletons. Overall study results and limits: Anti-spike CD8 responses were favored by VDJdb matching, which missed private and CD4 specificities.

This clonotype was counted ten times or more. Antigen unknown. The sample consisted of whole blood. The sequence derives from an adult who was a healthcare worker with PCR-confirmed SARS-CoV-2 infection or an uninfected control (not recorded which). The chain links TRBV7-8 to TRBJ1-5; no definite D call. CDR3 sequence: CASSLSRALNQPQHF. CDR3 nucleotides: TGTGCCAGCAGCTTAAGTCGGGCCCTTAATCAGCCCCAGCATTTT.